This TCR beta chain was sequenced in a study of PD-1 blockade in classical Hodgkin lymphoma. The time point is: cycle 4 day 1 (C4D1), after more than five weeks of nivolumab. Each patient's relapse followed autologous stem cell transplantation, and brentuximab vedotin exposure varied. Purification of CD4+ T cells from thawed PBMCs was achieved by magnetic negative selection. TCRdb's table, derived via immunoSEQ multiplex PCR, lists solely in-frame clones and lacks some. The data show approximately 9,000 clones, with roughly 88% seen just once and less than 2% held by the top ten. This CDR3 comprises 13 residues. CDR1 and CDR2 (germline): SEHNR, FQNEAQ (reference sequence). The germline V and J ends were trimmed by 4 bases and 4 bases, with 9 bases remaining between them.

The sequenced sample was CD4+ T cells from blood, obtained before the fourth cycle of nivolumab. The sequence was collected from a human donor with classical Hodgkin lymphoma. The chain is built from TRBV7-9 and TRBJ2-3; no reliable D call. CDR3 sequence (DNA): TGTGCCAGCAGCTCGGGCCCTCCAGATACGCAGTATTTT. Protein product: CASSSGPPDTQYF.